The clone carrying this T cell receptor (beta chain) was seen at least ten times. Its antigen is undetermined. What was amplified from RNA transcripts were TCR beta CDR3 regions. The HTBI primer set was used in a first-round RT-PCR of the TCR CDR3. TCRdb fed the multiplex PCR reads into MiXCR, producing one record per CDR3 protein. This sample yields about 350,000 distinct CDR3 sequences, of which about a sixth are seen a single time; around 16% belongs to the top ten. The length of the CDR3 is 13 residues. V was clipped by 0 bases and J by 5 bases, with 6 bases between them. Germline V gene sequence: CDR1 SGHRS, CDR2 YFSETQ. The data derive from a study of T cells in Graves' hyperthyroidism and ophthalmopathy. Study-level points and caveats: The majority of expanded thyroid clonotypes above 0.001 also appeared in blood.

V gene TRBV5-1 combines with J gene TRBJ1-5; D is undetermined. The sequenced sample was blood. The source is a woman aged 40-49 years with Graves' ophthalmopathy. The CDR3 DNA sequence: TGCGCCAGCAGCTTGGGGCAGCATCAGCCCCAGCATTTT. Translation: CASSLGQHQPQHF.